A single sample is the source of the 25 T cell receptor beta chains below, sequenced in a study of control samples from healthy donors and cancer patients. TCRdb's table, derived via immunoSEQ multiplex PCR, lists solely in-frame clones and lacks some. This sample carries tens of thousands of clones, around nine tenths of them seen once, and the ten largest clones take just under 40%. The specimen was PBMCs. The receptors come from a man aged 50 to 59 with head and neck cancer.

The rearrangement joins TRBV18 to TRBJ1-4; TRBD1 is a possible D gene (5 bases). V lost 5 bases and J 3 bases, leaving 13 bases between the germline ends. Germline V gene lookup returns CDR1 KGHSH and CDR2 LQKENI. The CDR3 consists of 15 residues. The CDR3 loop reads CASSSGPGSNEKLFF. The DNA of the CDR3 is TGTGCCAGCTCATCTGGGCCAGGGTCTAATGAAAAACTGTTTTTT. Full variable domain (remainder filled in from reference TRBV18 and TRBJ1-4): NAGVMQNPRHLVRRRGQEARLRCSPMKGHSHVYWYRQLPEEGLKFMVYLQKENIIDESGMPKERFSAEFPKEGPSILRIQQVVRGDSAAYFCASSSGPGSNEKLFFGSGTQLSVL.

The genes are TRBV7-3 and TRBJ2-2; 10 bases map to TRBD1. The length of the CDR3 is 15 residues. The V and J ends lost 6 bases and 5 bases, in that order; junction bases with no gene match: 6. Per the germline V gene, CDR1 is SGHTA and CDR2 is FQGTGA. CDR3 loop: CASSRQGAGTGELFF. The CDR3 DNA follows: TGTGCCAGCAGTCGACAGGGGGCGGGGACCGGGGAGCTGTTTTTT.

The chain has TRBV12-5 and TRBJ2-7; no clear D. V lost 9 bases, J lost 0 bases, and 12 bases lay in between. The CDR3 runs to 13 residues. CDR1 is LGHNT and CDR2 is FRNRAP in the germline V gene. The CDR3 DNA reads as TGTGCTAGCGCCCGCAGGAACTCCTACGAGCAGTACTTC. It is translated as CASARRNSYEQYF.

The CDR3 sequence is CASSLPWTGGNYGYTF. The CDR3 DNA reads TGTGCCAGCAGTTTACCCTGGACAGGGGGCAACTATGGCTACACCTTC. The chain is built from TRBV28 and TRBJ1-2, with 11 bases identical to TRBD1. J lost 2 bases, V lost 2 bases, and 4 bases had no gene match. Germline CDR1 is MDHEN and CDR2 is SYDVKM. The CDR3 sequence is 16 residues long.

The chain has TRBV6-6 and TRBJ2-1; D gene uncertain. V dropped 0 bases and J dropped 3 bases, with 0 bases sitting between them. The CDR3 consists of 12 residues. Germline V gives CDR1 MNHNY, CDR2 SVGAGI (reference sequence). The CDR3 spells CASSYSYNEQFF. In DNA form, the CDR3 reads TGTGCCAGCAGTTACTCCTACAATGAGCAGTTCTTC.

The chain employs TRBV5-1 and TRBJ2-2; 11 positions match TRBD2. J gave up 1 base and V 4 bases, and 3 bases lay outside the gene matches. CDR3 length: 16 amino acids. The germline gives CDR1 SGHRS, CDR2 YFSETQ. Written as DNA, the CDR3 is TGCGCCAGCAGCCCTGGGACTAGCGGGAACACCGGGGAGCTGTTTTTT. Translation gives CASSPGTSGNTGELFF.

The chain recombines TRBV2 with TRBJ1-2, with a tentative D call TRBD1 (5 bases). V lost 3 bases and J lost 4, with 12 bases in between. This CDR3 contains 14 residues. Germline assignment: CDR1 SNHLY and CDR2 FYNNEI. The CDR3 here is CASSERDGFYGYTF. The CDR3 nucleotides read TGTGCCAGCAGTGAGCGGGACGGCTTCTATGGCTACACCTTC.

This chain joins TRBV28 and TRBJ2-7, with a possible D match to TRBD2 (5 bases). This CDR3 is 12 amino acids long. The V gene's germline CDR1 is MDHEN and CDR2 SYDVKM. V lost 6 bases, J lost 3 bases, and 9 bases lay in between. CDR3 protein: CASRASSYEQYF. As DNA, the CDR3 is TGTGCCAGCAGGGCTAGCAGCTACGAGCAGTACTTC.

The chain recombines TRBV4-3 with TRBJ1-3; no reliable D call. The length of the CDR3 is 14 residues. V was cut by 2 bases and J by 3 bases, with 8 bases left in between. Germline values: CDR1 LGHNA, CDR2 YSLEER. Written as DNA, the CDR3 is TGCGCCAGCAGCCAAACGGGATTTGGAAACACCATATATTTT. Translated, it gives CASSQTGFGNTIYF.

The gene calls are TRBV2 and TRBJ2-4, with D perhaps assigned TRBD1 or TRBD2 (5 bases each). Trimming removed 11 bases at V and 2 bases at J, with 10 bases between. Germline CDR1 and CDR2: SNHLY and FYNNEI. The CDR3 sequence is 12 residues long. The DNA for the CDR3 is TGTGCCTGGGGGACCCCCAAAAACATTCAGTACTTC. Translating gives CAWGTPKNIQYF. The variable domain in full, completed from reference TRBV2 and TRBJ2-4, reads EPEVTQTPSHQVTQMGQEVILRCVPISNHLYFYWYRQILGQKVEFLVSFYNNEISEKSEIFDDQFSVERPDGSNFTLKIRSTKLEDSAMYFCAWGTPKNIQYFGAGTRLSVL.

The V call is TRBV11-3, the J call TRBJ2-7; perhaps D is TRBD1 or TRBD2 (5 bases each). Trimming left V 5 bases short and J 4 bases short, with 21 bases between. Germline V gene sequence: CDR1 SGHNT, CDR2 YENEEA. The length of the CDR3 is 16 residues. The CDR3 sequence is CASSAGPGRGFYEQYF. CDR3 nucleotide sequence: TGTGCCAGCAGCGCAGGCCCGGGACGGGGCTTTTACGAGCAGTACTTC.

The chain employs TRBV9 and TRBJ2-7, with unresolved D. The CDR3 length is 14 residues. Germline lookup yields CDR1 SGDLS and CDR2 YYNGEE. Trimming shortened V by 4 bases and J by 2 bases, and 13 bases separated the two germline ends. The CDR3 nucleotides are TGTGCCAGCAGCCCGTTGGAACTGCCCTACGAGCAGTACTTC. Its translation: CASSPLELPYEQYF.

CDR3 nucleotides: TGCAGCGTTGAATCATACCGGGACAGTTATAGCAATCAGCCCCAGCATTTT. Its translation is CSVESYRDSYSNQPQHF. This chain connects TRBV29-1 to TRBJ1-5; 7 nucleotides align to TRBD1. The V gene end was trimmed by 2 bases and the J gene end by 0 bases; junction bases not matched to a gene: 10. This CDR3 has 17 residues. CDR1 SQVTM and CDR2 ANQGSEA come from the germline V gene.

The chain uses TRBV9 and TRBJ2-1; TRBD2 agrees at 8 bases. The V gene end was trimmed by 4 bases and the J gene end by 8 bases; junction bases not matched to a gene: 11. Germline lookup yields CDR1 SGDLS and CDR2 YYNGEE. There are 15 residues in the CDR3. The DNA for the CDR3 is TGTGCCAGCAGCCCGTATTCCAGCGGGAGCTATGAGCAGTTCTTC. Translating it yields CASSPYSSGSYEQFF.

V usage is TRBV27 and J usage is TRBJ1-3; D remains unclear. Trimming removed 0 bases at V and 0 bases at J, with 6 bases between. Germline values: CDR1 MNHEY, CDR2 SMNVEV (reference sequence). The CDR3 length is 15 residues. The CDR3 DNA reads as TGTGCCAGCAGTTTATCGTGGTCCTCTGGAAACACCATATATTTT. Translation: CASSLSWSSGNTIYF.

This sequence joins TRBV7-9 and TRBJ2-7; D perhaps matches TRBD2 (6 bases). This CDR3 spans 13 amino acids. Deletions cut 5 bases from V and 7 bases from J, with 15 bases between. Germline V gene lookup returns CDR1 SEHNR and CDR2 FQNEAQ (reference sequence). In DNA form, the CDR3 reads TGTGCCAGCAGCCCCGGGACTTTTCGGGAGCAGTACTTC. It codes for CASSPGTFREQYF.

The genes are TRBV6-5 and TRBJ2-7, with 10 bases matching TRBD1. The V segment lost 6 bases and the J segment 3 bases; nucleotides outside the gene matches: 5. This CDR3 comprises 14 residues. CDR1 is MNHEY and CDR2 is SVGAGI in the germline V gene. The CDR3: CASSRQGARYEQYF. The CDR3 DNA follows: TGTGCCAGCAGCAGACAGGGGGCCCGCTACGAGCAGTACTTC.

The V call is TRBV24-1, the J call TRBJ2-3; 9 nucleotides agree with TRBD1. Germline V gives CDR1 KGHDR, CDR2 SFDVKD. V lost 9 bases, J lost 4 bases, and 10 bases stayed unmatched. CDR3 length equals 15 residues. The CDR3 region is CATFPGTGSPDTQYF. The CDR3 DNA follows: TGTGCCACCTTTCCCGGGACAGGGTCCCCAGATACGCAGTATTTT.

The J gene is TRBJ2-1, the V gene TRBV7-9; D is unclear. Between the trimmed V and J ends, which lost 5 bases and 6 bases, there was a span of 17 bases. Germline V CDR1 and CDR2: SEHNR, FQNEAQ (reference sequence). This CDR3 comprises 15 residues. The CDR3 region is CASSPPWGGPNEQFF. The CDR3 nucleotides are TGTGCCAGCAGCCCCCCTTGGGGTGGACCCAATGAGCAGTTCTTC.

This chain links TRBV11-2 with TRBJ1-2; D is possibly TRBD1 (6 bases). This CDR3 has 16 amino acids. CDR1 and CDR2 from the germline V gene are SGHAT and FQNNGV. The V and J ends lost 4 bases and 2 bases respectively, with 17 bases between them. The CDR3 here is CASSSQLGGGNYGYTF. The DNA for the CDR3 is TGTGCCAGCAGCTCCCAGTTAGGGGGAGGGAACTATGGCTACACCTTC.

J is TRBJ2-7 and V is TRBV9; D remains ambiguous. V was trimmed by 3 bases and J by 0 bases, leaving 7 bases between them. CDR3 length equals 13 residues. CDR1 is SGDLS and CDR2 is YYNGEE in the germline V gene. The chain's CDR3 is CASSAPYSYEQYF. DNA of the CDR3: TGTGCCAGCAGCGCCCCCTACTCCTACGAGCAGTACTTC.

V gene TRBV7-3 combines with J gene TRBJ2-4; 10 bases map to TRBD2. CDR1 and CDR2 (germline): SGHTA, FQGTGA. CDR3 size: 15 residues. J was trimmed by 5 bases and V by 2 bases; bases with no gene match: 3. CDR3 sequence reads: CASSLLAGVQNIQYF. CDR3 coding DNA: TGTGCCAGCAGCTTACTAGCGGGGGTTCAAAACATTCAGTACTTC.

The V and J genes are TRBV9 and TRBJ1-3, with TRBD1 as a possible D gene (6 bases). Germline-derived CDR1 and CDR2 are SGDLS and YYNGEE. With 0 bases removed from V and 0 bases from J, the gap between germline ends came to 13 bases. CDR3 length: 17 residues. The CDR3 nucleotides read TGTGCCAGCAGCGTAGCCAGGGGACCCCTCTCTGGAAACACCATATATTTT. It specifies CASSVARGPLSGNTIYF. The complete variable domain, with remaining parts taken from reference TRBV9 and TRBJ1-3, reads DSGVTQTPKHLITATGQRVTLRCSPRSGDLSVYWYQQSLDQGLQFLIQYYNGEERAKGNILERFSAQQFPDLHSELNLSSLELGDSALYFCASSVARGPLSGNTIYFGEGSWLTVV.

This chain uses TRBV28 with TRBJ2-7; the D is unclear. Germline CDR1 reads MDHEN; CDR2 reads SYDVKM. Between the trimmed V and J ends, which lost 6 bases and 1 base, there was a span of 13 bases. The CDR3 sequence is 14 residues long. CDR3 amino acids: CASSIAGESYEQYF. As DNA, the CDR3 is TGTGCCAGCAGCATCGCCGGAGAATCCTACGAGCAGTACTTC.

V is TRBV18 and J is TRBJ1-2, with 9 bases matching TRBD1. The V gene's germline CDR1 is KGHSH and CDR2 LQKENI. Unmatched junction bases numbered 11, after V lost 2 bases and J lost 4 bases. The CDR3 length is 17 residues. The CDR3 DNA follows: TGTGCCAGCTCACCAGCAAGTACAGGGGGCGGTGGCTATGGCTACACCTTC. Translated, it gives CASSPASTGGGGYGYTF.